This T cell receptor beta chain was captured in a study of blood T cell repertoires in COVID-19. In the study overall: Sources were T cells, B-cell-depleted T cells, or PBMCs; the material itself was cDNA or gDNA.

In germline, CDR1 is MGHRA, CDR2 YSYEKL. This CDR3 region has 15 residues. Trimming took off 4 bases at V and 1 base at J, with 8 bases between the two ends. In the authors' workflow: Using reference gene primer amplification, nucleated cell counts were estimated. Sequencing used immunoSEQ multiplex PCR; TCRdb keeps in-frame clones, though not all of them. That table supplies the V and J calls and clone size; D and trimming were determined from the DNA. The table has under 200,000 clones, under 85% seen once. This chain links TRBV4-1 with TRBJ2-6; D is undetermined. Sequencing was carried out using peripheral blood. The clonotype originates from an older man who had recovered from COVID-19. CDR3 residues: CASSRAQSGANVLTF. Here the CDR3 DNA reads TGCGCCAGCAGCCGGGCTCAATCTGGGGCCAACGTCCTGACTTTC.